A selection of T cell receptor beta chains follows, all from one sample in a study of blood T cell repertoires in COVID-19. Using immunoSEQ multiplex PCR, the repertoire was profiled, and TCRdb retains in-frame clones only, with some absent. In the table there are some 190,000 clones, about 83% of which are singletons. The material sequenced was peripheral blood. The origin of the receptors is a person aged 65-85 years with COVID-19, enrolled during active disease. Each CDR3 is given with its conserved first and last residue. The order of the fields is CDR3 DNA, CDR3 protein, V gene, D gene, clone size, J gene. The D gene is left open where the match is weak. The size field is filled for only some rows; it gives once, few, many or a size class.

CDR3nt: TGTGCCAGCAGCTTCCCGCGTCGACTAGCGGGTAATGAGCAGTTCTTC
CDR3aa: CASSFPRRLAGNEQFF
v_gene: TRBV5-6
d_gene: TRBD2
abundance: NA
j_gene: TRBJ2-1

CDR3nt: TGTGCCTGGAGTTTGGGGACCCAATTGTGGATACAGGGACCCCCCCCCGAGCAGTACTTC
CDR3aa: CAWSLGTQLWIQGPPPEQYF
v_gene: TRBV30
d_gene: NA
abundance: NA
j_gene: TRBJ2-7

CDR3nt: TGCGCCAGCCAGAACAGGGGACTAGCGGGGGCTCGTTACAATGAGCAGTTCTTC
CDR3aa: CASQNRGLAGARYNEQFF
v_gene: TRBV5-1
d_gene: TRBD2
abundance: NA
j_gene: TRBJ2-1

CDR3nt: TGTGCCAGCAGCCCAGACACGGCCTACGAGCAGTACTTC
CDR3aa: CASSPDTAYEQYF
v_gene: TRBV7-9
d_gene: NA
abundance: NA
j_gene: TRBJ2-7

CDR3nt: TGTGCCAGCAGCCTCGGACTAGCGGGAGGGACAGATACGCAGTATTTT
CDR3aa: CASSLGLAGGTDTQYF
v_gene: TRBV4-2
d_gene: TRBD2
abundance: NA
j_gene: TRBJ2-3

CDR3nt: TGTGCCAGCAGCCATTCCGGGACAGGGTCCTACAATGAGCAGTTCTTC
CDR3aa: CASSHSGTGSYNEQFF
v_gene: TRBV5-6
d_gene: TRBD1
abundance: NA
j_gene: TRBJ2-1

CDR3nt: TGTGCCAGCAGCCCCGACAGGGGGGACACCGGGGAGCTGTTTTTT
CDR3aa: CASSPDRGDTGELFF
v_gene: TRBV7-8
d_gene: TRBD1
abundance: NA
j_gene: TRBJ2-2

CDR3nt: TGTGCCAGCAGTTTTAAGGGGACTAACTATGGCTACACCTTC
CDR3aa: CASSFKGTNYGYTF
v_gene: TRBV28
d_gene: NA
abundance: once
j_gene: TRBJ1-2

CDR3nt: TGCAGTGTTCGTGAGGCCGTCGGACAGGCCTACGAGCAGTACTTC
CDR3aa: CSVREAVGQAYEQYF
v_gene: TRBV20-1
d_gene: TRBD1
abundance: NA
j_gene: TRBJ2-7

CDR3nt: TGTGCCAGCAGTCCTGACTTAGGAGGGGGCTTGAAACTGTTTTTT
CDR3aa: CASSPDLGGGLKLFF
v_gene: TRBV6-5
d_gene: TRBD1
abundance: NA
j_gene: TRBJ1-4

CDR3nt: TGTGCCAGCGATGAGGGACAGATTCCTCACTCTGGAAACACCATATATTTT
CDR3aa: CASDEGQIPHSGNTIYF
v_gene: TRBV21-1
d_gene: NA
abundance: NA
j_gene: TRBJ1-3

CDR3nt: TGTGCCTGGAGTGTGAGGAGGGTTAGCAATCAGCCCCAGCATTTT
CDR3aa: CAWSVRRVSNQPQHF
v_gene: TRBV30
d_gene: NA
abundance: NA
j_gene: TRBJ1-5

CDR3nt: TGTGCCAGCAGCAAACAGGGAGCGTCTGGAAACACCATATATTTT
CDR3aa: CASSKQGASGNTIYF
v_gene: TRBV7-9
d_gene: NA
abundance: NA
j_gene: TRBJ1-3

CDR3nt: TGTGCCCTTAAACAGGGAGCTGGTAATTCACCCCTCCACTTT
CDR3aa: CALKQGAGNSPLHF
v_gene: TRBV30
d_gene: NA
abundance: few
j_gene: TRBJ1-6

CDR3nt: TGCGCCAGCAGCAAAGGGACTAGCGGCTACGAGCAGTACTTC
CDR3aa: CASSKGTSGYEQYF
v_gene: TRBV4-3
d_gene: TRBD2
abundance: NA
j_gene: TRBJ2-7

CDR3nt: TGTGCCAGCAGTCCTTCGGGACAGGGGGTCGACGAGCAGTACTTC
CDR3aa: CASSPSGQGVDEQYF
v_gene: TRBV28
d_gene: TRBD1
abundance: once
j_gene: TRBJ2-7

CDR3nt: TGTGCCAGCAGCATAGACAGGGTAGGTCAGCCCCAGCATTTT
CDR3aa: CASSIDRVGQPQHF
v_gene: TRBV5-5
d_gene: TRBD1
abundance: NA
j_gene: TRBJ1-5

CDR3nt: TGTGCCAGCAGTTACGCCGGGACAACCTACACCGGGGAGCTGTTTTTT
CDR3aa: CASSYAGTTYTGELFF
v_gene: TRBV6-5
d_gene: NA
abundance: NA
j_gene: TRBJ2-2

CDR3nt: TGCGCCAGCAGCCACAACCGAAACTCGGACAGGGGGGCTTACAATGAGCAGTTCTTC
CDR3aa: CASSHNRNSDRGAYNEQFF
v_gene: TRBV4-1
d_gene: TRBD1
abundance: NA
j_gene: TRBJ2-1

CDR3nt: TGTGCCAGTAGAGTACAGGGGAATAGCAATCAGCCCCAGCATTTT
CDR3aa: CASRVQGNSNQPQHF
v_gene: TRBV19
d_gene: TRBD1
abundance: NA
j_gene: TRBJ1-5

CDR3nt: TGTGCCAGCTCACAAGGACAGCTAGAAAAACTGTTTTTT
CDR3aa: CASSQGQLEKLFF
v_gene: TRBV18
d_gene: NA
abundance: once
j_gene: TRBJ1-4

CDR3nt: TGTGCCACCAGCAGAGATCTGGCAGGGGGCACACCCCTCCACTTT
CDR3aa: CATSRDLAGGTPLHF
v_gene: TRBV15
d_gene: TRBD1
abundance: NA
j_gene: TRBJ1-6

CDR3nt: TGTGCCAGCAGTTTAATGGGGGGACAGGGCCCTACCAATCAGCCCCAGCATTTT
CDR3aa: CASSLMGGQGPTNQPQHF
v_gene: TRBV27
d_gene: TRBD1
abundance: NA
j_gene: TRBJ1-5

CDR3nt: TGTGCCAGCAGCCCCCTTTTGAGAGAAGAGACCCAGTACTTC
CDR3aa: CASSPLLREETQYF
v_gene: TRBV11-2
d_gene: NA
abundance: NA
j_gene: TRBJ2-5

CDR3nt: TGTGCCAGCAGCTTAGACTTGGCAGGGGTGTATAATGAGCAGTTCTTC
CDR3aa: CASSLDLAGVYNEQFF
v_gene: TRBV11-1
d_gene: NA
abundance: NA
j_gene: TRBJ2-1

CDR3nt: TGCAGCGTTGCGGGACAGGGGGCTGGTCAGCCCCAGCATTTT
CDR3aa: CSVAGQGAGQPQHF
v_gene: TRBV29-1
d_gene: TRBD1
abundance: NA
j_gene: TRBJ1-5

CDR3nt: TGTGCCAGCAGTCCAGGGTCAACCTACAATGAGCAGTTCTTC
CDR3aa: CASSPGSTYNEQFF
v_gene: TRBV28
d_gene: NA
abundance: NA
j_gene: TRBJ2-1

CDR3nt: TGTGCCAGCAGTTTGGACAGGTTCGGGACCCAGCATTTT
CDR3aa: CASSLDRFGTQHF
v_gene: TRBV12-3/TRBV12-4
d_gene: TRBD1
abundance: NA
j_gene: TRBJ1-5

CDR3nt: TGTGCCAGCAGCCTAGGACAGGGGATAGAGACCCAGTACTTC
CDR3aa: CASSLGQGIETQYF
v_gene: TRBV6-2/TRBV6-3
d_gene: TRBD1
abundance: NA
j_gene: TRBJ2-5

CDR3nt: TGCGCCAGCAGCCAACCGGCCCGGCCGGGGGAGGTTGAAGCTTTCTTT
CDR3aa: CASSQPARPGEVEAFF
v_gene: TRBV4-1
d_gene: NA
abundance: NA
j_gene: TRBJ1-1

CDR3nt: TGTGCCAGCAGTGTAGCGGGGAACAATGAGCAGTTCTTC
CDR3aa: CASSVAGNNEQFF
v_gene: TRBV27
d_gene: TRBD2
abundance: NA
j_gene: TRBJ2-1

CDR3nt: TGTGCCAGTAGTATAGGCACAGATCCCTACAATGAGCAGTTCTTC
CDR3aa: CASSIGTDPYNEQFF
v_gene: TRBV19
d_gene: NA
abundance: NA
j_gene: TRBJ2-1

CDR3nt: TGTGCCAGCAGCCCCACCGGGACTAGCGGGGGGGCCGGGCAGTTCTTC
CDR3aa: CASSPTGTSGGAGQFF
v_gene: TRBV6-2/TRBV6-3
d_gene: TRBD2
abundance: NA
j_gene: TRBJ2-1

CDR3nt: TGTGCCAGCAGTTACTCGACTGATCAGCCCCAGCATTTT
CDR3aa: CASSYSTDQPQHF
v_gene: TRBV6-2/TRBV6-3
d_gene: NA
abundance: NA
j_gene: TRBJ1-5

CDR3nt: TGCGCCAGCAGCCTCCGGGCCTTAGCGGGGGCCACCGGGGAGCTGTTTTTT
CDR3aa: CASSLRALAGATGELFF
v_gene: TRBV4-1
d_gene: TRBD2
abundance: NA
j_gene: TRBJ2-2

CDR3nt: TGTGCCAGCACTTTGGAGCCTATGGGCAATCAGCCCCAGCATTTT
CDR3aa: CASTLEPMGNQPQHF
v_gene: TRBV2
d_gene: NA
abundance: NA
j_gene: TRBJ1-5

CDR3nt: TGTGCCAGCAGCTTCACTGACAGGGCGTCTGGCTACACCTTC
CDR3aa: CASSFTDRASGYTF
v_gene: TRBV7-9
d_gene: TRBD1
abundance: NA
j_gene: TRBJ1-2

CDR3nt: TGTGCCAGTAATCAACAGGGGACCTTTGGCAATCAGCCCCAGCATTTT
CDR3aa: CASNQQGTFGNQPQHF
v_gene: TRBV19
d_gene: TRBD1
abundance: NA
j_gene: TRBJ1-5

CDR3nt: TGTGCCAGCAGTTTATCAGGGTACGAGCAGTACTTC
CDR3aa: CASSLSGYEQYF
v_gene: TRBV28
d_gene: NA
abundance: NA
j_gene: TRBJ2-7

CDR3nt: TGTGCCAGCAGTACCAGACTAGCGGGAGGCACAGATACGCAGTATTTT
CDR3aa: CASSTRLAGGTDTQYF
v_gene: TRBV2
d_gene: TRBD2
abundance: once
j_gene: TRBJ2-3

CDR3nt: TGCAGCGTCTATCCCGACAGGGGGCGCGGCTATGGCTACACCTTC
CDR3aa: CSVYPDRGRGYGYTF
v_gene: TRBV29-1
d_gene: TRBD1
abundance: NA
j_gene: TRBJ1-2

CDR3nt: TGTGCCAGCAGCCGACAGGAAACTAATGAAAAACTGTTTTTT
CDR3aa: CASSRQETNEKLFF
v_gene: TRBV28
d_gene: NA
abundance: NA
j_gene: TRBJ1-4

CDR3nt: TGCAGTGCTAGTAGCCATACCACAGATACGCAGTATTTT
CDR3aa: CSASSHTTDTQYF
v_gene: TRBV20-1
d_gene: NA
abundance: NA
j_gene: TRBJ2-3

CDR3nt: TGTGCCAGTAGTATACGGGGGTCACGCGGAGCTTTCTTT
CDR3aa: CASSIRGSRGAFF
v_gene: TRBV19
d_gene: NA
abundance: once
j_gene: TRBJ1-1

CDR3nt: TGTGCCAGCAGCCCCCCGCGGATGGCCCAGCATTTT
CDR3aa: CASSPPRMAQHF
v_gene: TRBV7-8
d_gene: NA
abundance: NA
j_gene: TRBJ1-5

CDR3nt: TGTGCCAGCAGTTCAGTAAGCGGGCCCCAGCATTTT
CDR3aa: CASSSVSGPQHF
v_gene: TRBV6-5
d_gene: NA
abundance: once
j_gene: TRBJ1-5

CDR3nt: TGTGCCAGCAGCCAAGATAATACAGGGGGTACCTACGAGCAGTACTTC
CDR3aa: CASSQDNTGGTYEQYF
v_gene: TRBV4-2
d_gene: TRBD1
abundance: once
j_gene: TRBJ2-7

CDR3nt: TGTGCCAGCAGGCCTAGCGGCAGGGACACCGGGGAGCTGTTTTTT
CDR3aa: CASRPSGRDTGELFF
v_gene: TRBV27
d_gene: TRBD2
abundance: NA
j_gene: TRBJ2-2

CDR3nt: TGTGCCTGGAGTGGCCAGGGGGCTTTCTCTGGAAACACCATATATTTT
CDR3aa: CAWSGQGAFSGNTIYF
v_gene: TRBV30
d_gene: TRBD1
abundance: NA
j_gene: TRBJ1-3

CDR3nt: TGTGCCAGCAGCCAAGCCCATGGAGGTGGCTATGGCTACACCTTC
CDR3aa: CASSQAHGGGYGYTF
v_gene: TRBV3-1/TRBV3-2
d_gene: NA
abundance: NA
j_gene: TRBJ1-2

CDR3nt: TGTGCCAGCTCACCACCAGTGACAGCGATCTATGGCTACACCTTC
CDR3aa: CASSPPVTAIYGYTF
v_gene: TRBV18
d_gene: NA
abundance: NA
j_gene: TRBJ1-2

CDR3nt: TGTGCCAGCAGCTACACAGGGGGCGCGCCTCAAGAGACCCAGTACTTC
CDR3aa: CASSYTGGAPQETQYF
v_gene: TRBV11-2
d_gene: TRBD1
abundance: NA
j_gene: TRBJ2-5

CDR3nt: TGTGCCAGCAGTTCCGAGCCATTCTACGAGCAGTACTTC
CDR3aa: CASSSEPFYEQYF
v_gene: TRBV6-5
d_gene: NA
abundance: NA
j_gene: TRBJ2-7

CDR3nt: TGTGCCAGCAGGCGACTAGCGGGAGCGGCAGATACGCAGTATTTT
CDR3aa: CASRRLAGAADTQYF
v_gene: TRBV7-8
d_gene: TRBD2
abundance: NA
j_gene: TRBJ2-3

CDR3nt: TGTGCCAGCACTCCGAGTCCGGGTGAGCAGTTCTTC
CDR3aa: CASTPSPGEQFF
v_gene: TRBV6-5
d_gene: NA
abundance: NA
j_gene: TRBJ2-1

CDR3nt: TGCGCCAGCAGCCAAGACCCCGGGACAGGCCAACCCTATGGCTACACCTTC
CDR3aa: CASSQDPGTGQPYGYTF
v_gene: TRBV4-3
d_gene: TRBD1
abundance: NA
j_gene: TRBJ1-2

CDR3nt: TGCGCCAGCATTTCTGGGGGCCGGAACACCGGGGAGCTGTTTTTT
CDR3aa: CASISGGRNTGELFF
v_gene: TRBV5-1
d_gene: NA
abundance: NA
j_gene: TRBJ2-2

CDR3nt: TGCAGTGCTAGTTCAGGGGCTATCTGGCGTCAGCCCCAGCATTTT
CDR3aa: CSASSGAIWRQPQHF
v_gene: TRBV20-1
d_gene: NA
abundance: NA
j_gene: TRBJ1-5

CDR3nt: TGTGCCAGCAGCCCTACCACGGGGGAGAACACTGAAGCTTTCTTT
CDR3aa: CASSPTTGENTEAFF
v_gene: TRBV9
d_gene: NA
abundance: NA
j_gene: TRBJ1-1